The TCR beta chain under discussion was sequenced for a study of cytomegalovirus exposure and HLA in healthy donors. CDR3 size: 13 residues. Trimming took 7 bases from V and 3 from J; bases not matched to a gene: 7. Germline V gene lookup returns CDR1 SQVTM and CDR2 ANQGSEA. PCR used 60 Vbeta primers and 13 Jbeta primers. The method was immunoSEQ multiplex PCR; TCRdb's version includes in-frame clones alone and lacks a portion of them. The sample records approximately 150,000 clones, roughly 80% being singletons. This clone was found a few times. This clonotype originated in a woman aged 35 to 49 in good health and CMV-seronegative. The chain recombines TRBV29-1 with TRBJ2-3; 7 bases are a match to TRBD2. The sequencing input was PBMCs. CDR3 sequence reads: CSAGGGSTDTQYF. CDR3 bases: TGCAGCGCTGGGGGGGGGAGTACAGATACGCAGTATTTT.